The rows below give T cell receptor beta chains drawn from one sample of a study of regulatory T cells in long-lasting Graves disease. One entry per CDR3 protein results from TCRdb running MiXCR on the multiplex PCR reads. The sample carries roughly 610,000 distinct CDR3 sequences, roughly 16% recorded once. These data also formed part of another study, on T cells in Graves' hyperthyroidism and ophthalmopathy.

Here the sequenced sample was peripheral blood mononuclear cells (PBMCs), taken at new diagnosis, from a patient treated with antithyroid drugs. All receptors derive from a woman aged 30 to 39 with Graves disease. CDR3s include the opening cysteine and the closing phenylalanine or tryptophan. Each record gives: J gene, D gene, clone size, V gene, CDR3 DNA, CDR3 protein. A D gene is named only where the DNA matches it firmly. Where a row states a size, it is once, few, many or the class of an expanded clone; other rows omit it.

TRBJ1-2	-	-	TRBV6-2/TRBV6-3	TGTGCCAGCAGTTTCGAGATTTCGGGTGGCTACACCTTC	CASSFEISGGYTF
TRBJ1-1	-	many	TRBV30	TGTGCCTGGAGTGGGGAGATGAACACTGAAGCTTTCTTT	CAWSGEMNTEAFF
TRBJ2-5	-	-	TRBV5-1	TGCGCCAGCAGCTTGTCGGGGAGTGGGGAAGAGACCCAGTACTTC	CASSLSGSGEETQYF
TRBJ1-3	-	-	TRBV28	TGTGCCAGCAGTTTTTGGAGCTCTGGAAACACCATATATTTT	CASSFWSSGNTIYF
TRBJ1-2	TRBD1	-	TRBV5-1	TGCGCCAGCAGTGAGGCAGGGGGCAACTATGGCTACACCTTC	CASSEAGGNYGYTF
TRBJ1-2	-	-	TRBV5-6	TGTGCCAGCAGTTCTAATATCGCAGGGGGCTACACCTTC	CASSSNIAGGYTF
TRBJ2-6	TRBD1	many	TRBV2	TGTGCCAGCAATGCAGGGGGTTCTGGGGCCAACGTCCTGACTTTC	CASNAGGSGANVLTF
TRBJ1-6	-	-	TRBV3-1	TGTGCCAGCAGCGACACAGTAGACAATTCACCCCTCCACTTT	CASSDTVDNSPLHF
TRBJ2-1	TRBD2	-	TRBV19	TGTGCCAGTAGTATCCTAGCGGGAGGGCATGAGCAGTTCTTC	CASSILAGGHEQFF
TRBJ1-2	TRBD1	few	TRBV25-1	TGTGCCAGCAGCGAGGATTTTCGAGACAGGGCCGGCTACACCTTC	CASSEDFRDRAGYTF
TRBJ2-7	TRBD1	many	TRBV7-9	TGTGCCAGCAGCCCAAGGGACAGAAGTCCCTACGAGCAGTACTTC	CASSPRDRSPYEQYF
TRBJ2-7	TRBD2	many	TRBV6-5	TGTGCCAGCAGTTACAGTCGCGGGGGGAACTACGAGCAGTACTTC	CASSYSRGGNYEQYF
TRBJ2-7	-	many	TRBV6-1	TGTGCCAGCAGTGAGCAGGAAAGCGTAGGATACGAGCAGTACTTC	CASSEQESVGYEQYF
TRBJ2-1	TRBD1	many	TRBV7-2	TGTGCCAGCAGCTCTCAGACAGGGGGCCTCTTAAATGAGCAGTTCTTC	CASSSQTGGLLNEQFF
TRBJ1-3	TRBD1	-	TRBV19	TGTGCCAGTAGTTTAACCGGGACAGCCACCTCTGGAAACACCATATATTTT	CASSLTGTATSGNTIYF
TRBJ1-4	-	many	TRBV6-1	TGTGCCAGCAGTGAAAAGGGACTGAAACTGTTTTTT	CASSEKGLKLFF
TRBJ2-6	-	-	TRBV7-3	TGTGCCAGCAGCTTAACGTACGGGAGCGTCCTGACTTTC	CASSLTYGSVLTF
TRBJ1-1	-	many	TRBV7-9	TGTGCCAGCAGCGCCAGGGCAGGACCGAACACTGAAGCTTTCTTT	CASSARAGPNTEAFF
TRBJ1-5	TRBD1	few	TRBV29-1	TGCAGCGTCGGGACAGGGGGTGATCAGCCCCAGCATTTT	CSVGTGGDQPQHF
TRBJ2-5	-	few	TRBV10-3	TGTGCCATCAGCTCAGGGCCGGGTGGCCAAGAGACCCAGTACTTC	CAISSGPGGQETQYF
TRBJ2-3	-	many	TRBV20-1	TGCAGTGTTGAGGGTGGCAGCACAGATACGCAGTATTTT	CSVEGGSTDTQYF
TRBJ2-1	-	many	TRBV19	TGTGCCAGTAGTATAGTGCCGGGATTCTCCTACAATGAGCAGTTCTTC	CASSIVPGFSYNEQFF
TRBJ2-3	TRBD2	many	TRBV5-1	TGCGCCAGCGTACAGACTAGCGGGGAAGATACGCAGTATTTT	CASVQTSGEDTQYF
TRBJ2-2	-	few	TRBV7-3	TGTGCCAGCAGCCCAAGCGGTGCGTACACCGGGGAGCTGTTTTTT	CASSPSGAYTGELFF
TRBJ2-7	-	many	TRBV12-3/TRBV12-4	TGTGCCAGCAACTCCTTAGGCGCAGTAGGGGCCTACGAGCAGTACTTC	CASNSLGAVGAYEQYF
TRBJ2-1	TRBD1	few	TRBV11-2	TGTGCCAGCAGCCAAGCGGTCCAGGGGGCGCCGTACAATGAGCAGTTCTTC	CASSQAVQGAPYNEQFF
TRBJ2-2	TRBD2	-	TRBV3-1	TGTGCCAGCAGCCAAGGGACCAGCGGGAGCGGCACCGGGGAGCTGTTTTTT	CASSQGTSGSGTGELFF
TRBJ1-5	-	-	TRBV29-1	TGCAGCGGATCCTCAGGGTTGGGGCAGCCCCAGCATTTT	CSGSSGLGQPQHF
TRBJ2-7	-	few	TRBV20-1	TGCAGTGCTAGTCGAGGGGGGAGAACCTACGAGCAGTACTTC	CSASRGGRTYEQYF
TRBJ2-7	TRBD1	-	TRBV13	TGTGCCAGCGGGACAGGGTGGAAGTCCGAGCAGTACTTC	CASGTGWKSEQYF
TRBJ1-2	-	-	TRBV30	TGTGCCTGGAGTGTATCAAAAGGTGGCTACACCTTC	CAWSVSKGGYTF
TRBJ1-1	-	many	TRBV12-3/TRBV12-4	TGTGCCAGCAGACCTGGTCAAGAGCCGAACACTGAAGCTTTCTTT	CASRPGQEPNTEAFF
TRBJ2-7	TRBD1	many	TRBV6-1	TGTGCCAGCAGTGAACAGGGGGCGGGAATGTTCGAGCAGTACTTC	CASSEQGAGMFEQYF
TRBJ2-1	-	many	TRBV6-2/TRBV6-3	TGTGCCAGCAGTTACTCGATTGCGTCGGGTTACAATGAGCAGTTCTTC	CASSYSIASGYNEQFF
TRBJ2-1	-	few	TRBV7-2	TGTGCCAGCAGCCGACTAGGAGAATTCCGCAGTGAGCAGTTCTTC	CASSRLGEFRSEQFF
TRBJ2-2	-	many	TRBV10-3	TGTGCCACCCGAAAGGGAGATACCACCGGGGAGCTGTTTTTT	CATRKGDTTGELFF
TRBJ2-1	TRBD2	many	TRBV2	TGTGCCAGCAGTCGTTACCTAGCGGAACTCAATGAGCAGTTCTTC	CASSRYLAELNEQFF
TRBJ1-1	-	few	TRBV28	TGTGCCAGCAGTTCCGTGCCACGAGGCCCGAACACTGAAGCTTTCTTT	CASSSVPRGPNTEAFF
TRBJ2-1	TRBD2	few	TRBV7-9	TGTGCCAGCAGCCTCCAGACTAGCGGGAGTTACAATGAGCAGTTCTTC	CASSLQTSGSYNEQFF
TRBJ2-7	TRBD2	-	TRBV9	TGTGCCAGCAGCCTCGGACTAGCGGTAAATGAGCAGTACTTC	CASSLGLAVNEQYF
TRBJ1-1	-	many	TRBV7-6	TGTGCCAGCAGTCTACCACCACAGGGCGGCACTGAAGCTTTCTTT	CASSLPPQGGTEAFF
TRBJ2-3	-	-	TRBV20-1	TGCAGTGCTAGAGATCCGGAGTCGACGCAGTATTTT	CSARDPESTQYF
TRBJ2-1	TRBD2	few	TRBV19	TGTGCCAGTAGTATAAGGGCGGGACTAGTGGCCTCCTACAATGAGCAGTTCTTC	CASSIRAGLVASYNEQFF
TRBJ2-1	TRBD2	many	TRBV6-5	TGTGCCAGCAGTTACTCCTATCGTAGCGGGCTCTCCAATGAGCAGTTCTTC	CASSYSYRSGLSNEQFF
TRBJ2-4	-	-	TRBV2	TGTGCCAGCAGTGAGGACAGAGGCATTCAGTACTTC	CASSEDRGIQYF
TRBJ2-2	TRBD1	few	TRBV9	TGTGCCAGCAGCGTTGAGGGACAGGGGACCGGGGAGCTGTTTTTT	CASSVEGQGTGELFF